Below are 30 T cell receptor beta chains sequenced from a single sample in a study of cytomegalovirus exposure and HLA in healthy donors. Vbeta (60) and Jbeta (13) primers were used in the PCR. Produced via immunoSEQ multiplex PCR; TCRdb's table is partial and in-frame only. The profile shows more than 150,000 clones, approximately 79% of them singletons. The specimen sequenced was PBMCs. These TCRs come from a man aged 35 to 55 in good health and CMV-seropositive.

V and J are TRBV27 and TRBJ1-3; 7 nucleotides match TRBD1. This CDR3 has 14 residues. From germline, CDR1 is MNHEY and CDR2 SMNVEV (reference sequence). The V and J ends lost 3 bases and 2 bases, in that order; junction bases with no gene match: 1. In nucleotides, the CDR3 is TGTGCCAGCAGTTTTAGGGGGCCTGGAAACACCATATATTTT. Translating it yields CASSFRGPGNTIYF.

The J gene is TRBJ2-2, the V gene TRBV28; D might be TRBD1 (6 bases). The CDR3 extends over 15 amino acids. V was pared by 5 bases and J by 7 bases, with 17 bases between. Germline values: CDR1 MDHEN, CDR2 SYDVKM. The CDR3 region is CASSQGLGRNGELFF. CDR3 coding DNA: TGTGCCAGCAGTCAGGGGTTGGGAAGGAACGGGGAGCTGTTTTTT. Using reference TRBV28 and TRBJ2-2 for the parts outside the CDR3, the full variable domain is DVKVTQSSRYLVKRTGEKVFLECVQDMDHENMFWYRQDPGLGLRLIYFSYDVKMKEKGDIPEGYSVSREKKERFSLILESASTNQTSMYLCASSQGLGRNGELFFGEGSRLTVL.

This chain connects TRBV27 to TRBJ2-2, with TRBD2 matching over 9 bases. The J segment lost 5 bases and the V segment lost 3 bases, leaving 7 bases of the junction unmatched. The CDR3 runs to 16 residues. Germline CDR1 MNHEY, CDR2 SMNVEV (reference sequence). CDR3 sequence (DNA): TGTGCCAGCAGTTTCATAGCGGGGGAACCAACCGGGGAGCTGTTTTTT. Translating gives CASSFIAGEPTGELFF.

This sequence joins TRBV9 and TRBJ2-5; 7 bases fit TRBD1. Trimming took 0 bases from V and 2 from J; bases not matched to a gene: 13. Germline V gene data show CDR1 as SGDLS and CDR2 as YYNGEE. This CDR3 comprises 18 residues. The CDR3 DNA reads TGTGCCAGCAGCGTAGGTCTCCTGGGGACAGTCACTCAAGAGACCCAGTACTTC. This translates into CASSVGLLGTVTQETQYF.

The genes are TRBV2 and TRBJ2-1; TRBD2 matches at 12 bases. CDR1 is SNHLY, CDR2 FYNNEI, per germline. The V segment lost 2 bases and the J segment 9 bases; nucleotides outside the gene matches: 5. The CDR3 is made up of 15 amino acids. In DNA form, the CDR3 reads TGTGCCAGCAGTGAACTAGCGGGGGGGCAGGGTGAGCAGTTCTTC. It encodes CASSELAGGQGEQFF.

The J gene is TRBJ1-4, the V gene TRBV28; 8 nucleotides agree with TRBD1. CDR1 is MDHEN, CDR2 SYDVKM, per germline. The CDR3 totals 19 residues. The J segment lost 3 bases and the V segment lost 7 bases, leaving 19 bases of the junction unmatched. For the CDR3, the DNA is TGTGCCAGCACCCCGGACAGGGAAGGTCGTATACTGGCTAATGAAAAACTGTTTTTT. This gives the protein CASTPDREGRILANEKLFF.

J is TRBJ1-1 and V is TRBV13, with D hard to call. CDR1 is PRHDT and CDR2 is FYEKMQ in the germline V gene (reference sequence). The CDR3 covers 15 residues. Between the trimmed V and J ends, which lost 0 bases and 4 bases, there was a span of 12 bases. The CDR3 spells CASSLGSVVGTEAFF. The DNA for the CDR3 is TGTGCCAGCAGCTTAGGGAGCGTTGTTGGCACTGAAGCTTTCTTT. The full variable domain, in which reference TRBV13 and TRBJ1-1 provide the parts outside the CDR3, is AAGVIQSPRHLIKEKRETATLKCYPIPRHDTVYWYQQGPGQDPQFLISFYEKMQSDKGSIPDRFSAQQFSDYHSELNMSSLELGDSALYFCASSLGSVVGTEAFFGQGTRLTVV.

The gene calls are TRBV23-1 and TRBJ1-1; 7 bases are a match to TRBD1. TRBV23-1 is annotated as an ORF whose role is uncertain. The V and J ends lost 8 bases and 1 base, in that order; junction bases with no gene match: 7. CDR3 length: 14 amino acids. The CDR3 DNA sequence: TGCGCCAGCGGAACACAGGGGCGGAACACTGAAGCTTTCTTT. Protein product: CASGTQGRNTEAFF.

This clone has only one observation. The chain recombines TRBV19 with TRBJ1-6, with TRBD1 matching over 9 bases. Germline loops: CDR1 LNHDA, CDR2 SQIVND (reference sequence). The J segment lost 7 bases and the V segment lost 3 bases, leaving 7 bases of the junction unmatched. This CDR3 has 16 residues. CDR3 DNA sequence: TGTGCCAGTAGTATCTCCGGGACAGGGCCAAATTCACCCCTCCACTTT. It encodes CASSISGTGPNSPLHF.

V usage is TRBV5-6 and J usage is TRBJ1-2, with D possibly matching TRBD1 (6 bases). The germline CDR1 and CDR2 sequences are SGHDT and YYEEEE. V lost 4 bases and J 8 bases, leaving 18 bases between the germline ends. CDR3 length: 14 residues. The CDR3 loop reads CASSGLRGPGGYTF. The CDR3 region has the DNA TGTGCCAGCAGCGGGCTCAGGGGCCCGGGGGGCTACACCTTC.

The chain combines TRBV7-8 with TRBJ2-3, with a tentative D call TRBD1 (6 bases). V was clipped by 4 bases and J by 3 bases, with 8 bases between them. The CDR3 covers 13 residues. Germline V gene sequence: CDR1 SGHVS, CDR2 FQNEAQ. The CDR3 nucleotides are TGTGCCAGCAGCTCCGGGACAACAGATACGCAGTATTTT. Protein sequence: CASSSGTTDTQYF.

The chain joins TRBV9 to TRBJ1-1; D is ambiguous. This CDR3 comprises 13 residues. The V gene's germline CDR1 is SGDLS and CDR2 YYNGEE. V lost 2 bases and J lost 5, with 10 bases in between. This CDR3 is CASSVEVRTEAFF. CDR3 nucleotide sequence: TGTGCCAGCAGCGTCGAGGTTCGAACTGAAGCTTTCTTT.

A note on this clone: One junction end disagrees with the germline gene, perhaps due to a read error. V usage is TRBV7-9 and J usage is TRBJ1-4, with a tentative D call TRBD1 (6 bases). Per germline, CDR1 SEHNR and CDR2 FQNEAQ (reference sequence). The CDR3 totals 12 residues. CDR3: CSSRRGGQRLFF. The CDR3, as DNA: TGTTCCAGCAGGAGAGGGGGACAACGACTGTTTTTT.

Only a few counts were recorded for this clone. The chain couples TRBV7-6 to TRBJ2-1, with 9 bases matching TRBD2. V dropped 2 bases and J dropped 5; count of bases not matched to a gene: 4. Germline V lookup: CDR1 SGHVS, CDR2 FNYEAQ. CDR3 length: 15 amino acids. The CDR3 nucleotides are TGTGCCAGCAGCTTATGGCGGGGGGGAAACAATGAGCAGTTCTTC. Protein sequence: CASSLWRGGNNEQFF.

The chain employs TRBV4-2 and TRBJ1-5, with TRBD1 as a possible D gene (6 bases). The CDR3 is 18 residues long. From germline, CDR1 is LGHNA and CDR2 YNFKEQ. Trimming took 2 bases from V and 3 from J, leaving 20 bases between them. The CDR3 DNA reads as TGTGCCAGCAGCCAAACCCTACAGGGATCCCAGTTCAATCAGCCCCAGCATTTT. Amino acids: CASSQTLQGSQFNQPQHF.

The rearrangement links TRBV7-2 to TRBJ1-2; maybe TRBD1 (5 bases). The CDR3 has 14 residues. In germline, CDR1 is SGHTA, CDR2 FQGNSA. Trimming removed 5 bases from V and 4 bases from J, with 14 bases in between. The CDR3 bases are TGTGCCAGCAGCACCGGGGGGGAAGGCTATGGCTACACCTTC. Translating gives CASSTGGEGYGYTF.

The chain recombines TRBV10-3 with TRBJ2-1; 9 bases match TRBD1. Germline CDR1 ENHRY, CDR2 SYGVKD. The V gene end was trimmed by 6 bases and the J gene end by 4 bases; junction bases not matched to a gene: 7. This CDR3 spans 15 amino acids. The CDR3 coding sequence is TGTGCCATCAGCGCACAGGGGGCTGCATACAATGAGCAGTTCTTC. It is translated as CAISAQGAAYNEQFF.

The chain has TRBV10-3 and TRBJ2-5; D perhaps matches TRBD1 (6 bases). The closer fit of TRBJ2-7 to the DNA end suggests the J call may be wrong. The CDR3 totals 14 residues. The germline V gene encodes CDR1 ENHRY and CDR2 SYGVKD. In nucleotides, the CDR3 is TGTGCCATCAGTGAGGGTCAGGGGCACTACGAGCAGTACTTC. It translates to CAISEGQGHYEQYF.

V is TRBV5-6 and J is TRBJ2-1, with D maybe TRBD1 (6 bases). Germline V gene sequence: CDR1 SGHDT, CDR2 YYEEEE. The CDR3 sequence is 15 residues long. Trimming removed 3 bases at V and 4 bases at J, with 14 bases between. The CDR3 protein is CASSYSGTLYNEQFF. CDR3 bases: TGTGCCAGCAGCTACTCCGGGACACTGTACAATGAGCAGTTCTTC. The full variable domain, its missing parts supplied by reference TRBV5-6 and TRBJ2-1, is DAGVTQSPTHLIKTRGQQVTLRCSPKSGHDTVSWYQQALGQGPQFIFQYYEEEERQRGNFPDRFSGHQFPNYSSELNVNALLLGDSALYLCASSYSGTLYNEQFFGPGTRLTVL.

The J gene is TRBJ1-4, the V gene TRBV30; the D is unclear. Germline V gives CDR1 GTSNPN, CDR2 SVGIG (reference sequence). CDR3 length: 16 residues. With 0 bases removed from V and 4 bases from J, the gap between germline ends came to 15 bases. The CDR3 nucleotides read TGTGCCTGGAGTGTGGGCTCCCGGATTGATAATGAAAAACTGTTTTTT. The encoded protein is CAWSVGSRIDNEKLFF.

V and J are TRBV2 and TRBJ2-6; no clear D. The V end was cut by 7 bases, the J end by 4 bases, with 14 bases between. Germline V CDR1 and CDR2: SNHLY, FYNNEI. The CDR3 is 15 amino acids. CDR3 protein: CASTDRRLGANVLTF. DNA of the CDR3: TGTGCCAGCACGGATAGGAGATTAGGGGCCAACGTCCTGACTTTC.

The chain recombines TRBV6-1 with TRBJ1-6; D is possibly TRBD1 (6 bases). The germline CDR1 and CDR2 sequences are MNHNS and SASEGT. The length of the CDR3 is 12 residues. Trimming pared 7 bases from V and 9 bases from J, leaving 10 bases between. The DNA of the CDR3 is TGTGCCAGCACGTCAGGGGTTTCACCCCTCCACTTT. Amino acid sequence: CASTSGVSPLHF.

Here the CDR3 reads CATSTDRASQPQHF. In DNA form, the CDR3 reads TGTGCCACCAGCACTGACAGAGCCAGTCAGCCCCAGCATTTT. This rearrangement joins TRBV15 to TRBJ1-5, with D perhaps TRBD1 (5 bases). The CDR3 covers 14 residues. CDR1 is LNHNV and CDR2 is YYDKDF in the germline V gene (reference sequence). V gave up 4 bases and J gave up 6 bases, with 13 bases separating them.

The V and J genes are TRBV6-5 and TRBJ2-3, with a weak D call TRBD1 (6 bases). Germline assignment: CDR1 MNHEY and CDR2 SVGAGI. The CDR3 loop spans 13 amino acids. V was cut by 5 bases and J by 5 bases, with 11 bases left in between. CDR3 coding DNA: TGTGCCAGCAGTAGGGGGAGCGGAGATACGCAGTATTTT. Its translation is CASSRGSGDTQYF.

This chain links TRBV6-1 with TRBJ2-2, with TRBD1 matching 8 bases. Germline V gene sequence: CDR1 MNHNS, CDR2 SASEGT. This CDR3 contains 14 residues. Trimming cost V 3 bases and J 7 bases; bases outside gene matches: 4. The CDR3 DNA reads TGTGCCAGCAGTGAGCAGGGGGCGAACGGGGAGCTGTTTTTT. Translated, it gives CASSEQGANGELFF.

The CDR3 loop reads CASSPYLGTDEQYF. In DNA, the CDR3 is TGCGCCAGCAGCCCCTACCTCGGGACTGACGAGCAGTACTTC. The rearrangement joins TRBV4-1 to TRBJ2-7, with a tentative D call TRBD2 (6 bases). The length of the CDR3 is 14 residues. V lost 4 bases and J lost 5, with 15 bases in between. Germline V CDR1 and CDR2: MGHRA, YSYEKL.

This clone was counted only a few times. The V gene is TRBV4-2, the J gene TRBJ2-1, with 10 positions matching TRBD1. J lost 4 bases, V lost 0 bases, and 3 bases had no gene match. Germline V gene sequence: CDR1 LGHNA, CDR2 YNFKEQ. The CDR3 runs to 16 residues. CDR3 residues: CASSQEGGQGYNEQFF. The CDR3 nucleotides are TGTGCCAGCAGCCAAGAGGGGGGACAGGGGTACAATGAGCAGTTCTTC.

CDR3 bases: TGTGCCAGCAGCTTAAGGACTAGCGCCTCGGAGACCCAGTACTTC. The encoded protein is CASSLRTSASETQYF. This chain joins TRBV13 and TRBJ2-5; 9 bases align to TRBD2. This CDR3 comprises 15 residues. Germline CDR1 reads PRHDT; CDR2 reads FYEKMQ (reference sequence). The J segment lost 5 bases and the V segment lost 2 bases, leaving 6 bases of the junction unmatched.

This clone was recorded only once. The chain carries TRBV7-9 and TRBJ1-1; 9 positions agree with TRBD1. The CDR3 consists of 15 residues. Trimming cost V 4 bases and J 0 bases; bases outside gene matches: 3. Germline lookup yields CDR1 SEHNR and CDR2 FQNEAQ (reference sequence). CDR3 loop: CASSSRDRVNTEAFF. The CDR3 nucleotides read TGTGCCAGCAGCTCACGGGACAGGGTGAACACTGAAGCTTTCTTT. Full variable domain (outside the CDR3, taken from reference TRBV7-9 and TRBJ1-1): DTGVSQNPRHKITKRGQNVTFRCDPISEHNRLYWYRQTLGQGPEFLTYFQNEAQLEKSRLLSDRFSAERPKGSFSTLEIQRTEQGDSAMYLCASSSRDRVNTEAFFGQGTRLTVV.

This chain connects TRBV19 to TRBJ1-4; D is possibly TRBD1 (5 bases). V was pared by 1 base and J by 8 bases, with 14 bases between. In germline, CDR1 is LNHDA, CDR2 SQIVND (reference sequence). The CDR3 runs to 15 residues. The CDR3 DNA follows: TGTGCCAGTAGTATAGCGGCCTTGCGGGGCGAAAAACTGTTTTTT. Translating it yields CASSIAALRGEKLFF.